These 11 T cell receptor beta chains originate from one sample sequenced in a study of T-cell memory formation after mild COVID-19. TCRdb reprocessed the 5' RACE reads with MiXCR, giving one entry per CDR3 protein. The sample has approximately 290,000 distinct CDR3 sequences, approximately 20% seen once; the top ten hold under 25%. The sequenced sample was PBMCs or a T cell subset sorted from them (not recorded which). These TCRs come from a man younger than 35 who had mild COVID-19 (a few samples of this study predate the infection). Cell type and time point are not known.

The table lists this clonotype with a few counts. This sequence joins TRBV20-1 and TRBJ2-3; D not certain. CDR1 and CDR2 (germline): DFQATT, SNEGSKA (reference sequence). The CDR3 covers 11 residues. V lost 6 bases and J 2 bases, leaving 6 bases between the germline ends. CDR3 in amino acids: CSAGITDTQYF. CDR3 DNA sequence: TGCAGTGCAGGGATCACAGATACGCAGTATTTT.

The rearrangement joins TRBV7-9 to TRBJ2-5; TRBD1 matches at 7 bases. CDR1 SEHNR and CDR2 FQNEAQ come from the germline V gene (reference sequence). The V and J ends lost 5 bases and 5 bases, in that order; junction bases with no gene match: 5. CDR3 size: 13 residues. CDR3 nucleotide sequence: TGTGCCAGCAGCCCAGGGACAGCGGAGACCCAGTACTTC. It encodes CASSPGTAETQYF.

The sample holds many counts of this clonotype. CDR3 nucleotides: TGTGCCAGCAGTTACCGCGGGACCGCGGGCTCTGAAGCTTTCTTT. This codes for CASSYRGTAGSEAFF. This chain joins TRBV6-5 and TRBJ1-1; D may be TRBD1 (5 bases). The CDR3 length is 15 residues. V lost 2 bases and J 6 bases, leaving 16 bases between the germline ends. Germline V gene sequence: CDR1 MNHEY, CDR2 SVGAGI.

The chain recombines TRBV7-2 with TRBJ2-1; D could derive from TRBD1 or TRBD2 (5 bases each). Germline CDR1 SGHTA, CDR2 FQGNSA. Trimming cost V 4 bases and J 2 bases, with 18 bases left between them. The CDR3 consists of 17 residues. As DNA, the CDR3 is TGTGCCAGCAGCTCCAGGGTTGGGGACGGAGCCTACAATGAGCAGTTCTTC. Amino acid sequence: CASSSRVGDGAYNEQFF. Full variable domain (rest looked up from reference TRBV7-2 and TRBJ2-1): GAGVSQSPSNKVTEKGKDVELRCDPISGHTALYWYRQSLGQGLEFLIYFQGNSAPDKSGLPSDRFSAERTGGSVSTLTIQRTQQEDSAVYLCASSSRVGDGAYNEQFFGPGTRLTVL.

The chain recombines TRBV10-3 with TRBJ1-1; weak D call: TRBD1 (6 bases). The CDR3 consists of 13 residues. V lost 4 bases and J 2 bases, leaving 8 bases between the germline ends. Germline assignment: CDR1 ENHRY and CDR2 SYGVKD. The CDR3 here is CAISGDTNTEAFF. CDR3 bases: TGTGCCATCAGTGGGGACACTAACACTGAAGCTTTCTTT.

V gene TRBV10-3 combines with J gene TRBJ1-1; the D gene is possibly TRBD1 (6 bases). Germline V lookup: CDR1 ENHRY, CDR2 SYGVKD. Trimming took 5 bases from V and 0 from J, leaving 10 bases between them. CDR3 length: 14 amino acids. This CDR3 is CAISPGGLNTEAFF. The CDR3 nucleotides read TGTGCCATCAGTCCCGGGGGCTTGAACACTGAAGCTTTCTTT.

The chain joins TRBV19 to TRBJ1-1; D ambiguous. Germline V gives CDR1 LNHDA, CDR2 SQIVND (reference sequence). V lost 1 base and J lost 4, with 10 bases in between. The CDR3 spans 14 residues. CDR3 nucleotides: TGTGCCAGTAGTATAGTCCGGGCATCCACTGAAGCTTTCTTT. This encodes CASSIVRASTEAFF.

This chain uses TRBV30 with TRBJ1-2, with D unresolved. V was clipped by 5 bases and J by 9 bases, with 13 bases between them. CDR1 and CDR2 (germline): GTSNPN, SVGIG (reference sequence). The CDR3 is made up of 11 amino acids. CDR3 sequence: CAWVGVSSYTF. The CDR3 bases are TGTGCCTGGGTAGGCGTTTCGAGCTACACCTTC.

This clonotype was counted at least ten times. V and J are TRBV5-8 and TRBJ2-5; D gene unclear. The CDR3 runs 13 residues. Germline V gene data show CDR1 as SGHTS and CDR2 as YDEGEE. V lost 0 bases, J lost 2 bases, and 5 bases lay in between. Here the CDR3 reads CASSLVGQETQYF. DNA of the CDR3: TGTGCCAGCAGCTTGGTGGGGCAAGAGACCCAGTACTTC.

The rearrangement uses TRBV6-6 and TRBJ2-2, with 11 bases fitting TRBD2. Germline V gene data show CDR1 as MNHNY and CDR2 as SVGAGI (reference sequence). This CDR3 has 17 residues. J gave up 5 bases and V 7 bases, and 12 bases lay outside the gene matches. CDR3: CASIPSVAGGFTGELFF. For the CDR3, the DNA is TGTGCCAGCATTCCCAGTGTAGCGGGGGGGTTTACCGGGGAGCTGTTTTTT.

CDR3 sequence (DNA): TGCGCCAGCAGCCAAGAAGGACAGCCGTCGGGAGATACGCAGTATTTT. It is translated as CASSQEGQPSGDTQYF. The chain links TRBV4-1 to TRBJ2-3; D might be TRBD1 (6 bases). This CDR3 has 16 amino acids. CDR1 and CDR2 from the germline V gene are MGHRA and YSYEKL. V lost 0 bases to trimming and J lost 5 bases, with 15 bases between them.